A single TCR beta chain is shown here with its context. Its antigen is undetermined. The source of the sample is a study of OX40 agonist ivuxolimab in advanced cancers. General observations from the study: Antigen specificity remained undetermined for the expanded peripheral T cells. At doses 0.1 to 3.0 mg/kg, CD4+ and CD8+ clones expanded.

Germline V gene sequence: CDR1 SGHAT, CDR2 FQNNGV. There are 16 residues in the CDR3. Deletions cut 5 bases from V and 8 bases from J, with 19 bases between. TCRdb's copy holds only in-frame clones and misses some; the assay was immunoSEQ multiplex PCR. The sample has over 70,000 clones, more than 70% seen once. The rearrangement uses TRBV11-2 and TRBJ1-6; a weak D match, TRBD1 (5 bases). Material: CD4+ or CD8+ T cells sorted from blood, obtained in a trial of the OX40 agonist ivuxolimab. The source is an adult with an advanced solid tumor such as melanoma, head and neck, liver or kidney cancer. CDR3 in DNA: TGTGCCAGCAGCCCGGACACCGGGACTGGCGATTCACCCCTCCACTTT. This codes for CASSPDTGTGDSPLHF.